Given below is one TCR beta chain in context. The antigen is unknown. At one end, the junction sequence differs from germline, possibly due to a read error. TCRdb used MiXCR to reprocess the 5' RACE reads, holding one entry per CDR3 protein. Of around 320,000 distinct CDR3 sequences in the sample, 7.5% to 9.5% are singletons; the top ten hold over 3%. The CDR3 sequence is 13 residues long. Germline CDR1 SQVTM, CDR2 ANQGSEA. The data are from a study of T cells after yellow fever vaccination. Study results and limitations: A faster peak, day 5 versus 15, was reached by the weaker secondary response.

V usage is TRBV29-1 and J usage is TRBJ1-1; no clear D. The material sequenced was CD4+ T cells sorted from PBMCs, taken 5 days after the yellow fever booster vaccination. The clonotype was recovered from a man younger than 35 who received the YFV17D yellow fever vaccine. The DNA for the CDR3 is TGCAGCGGGACTAAGGACGTGAACTCTGAAGCTTTCTTT. Translating gives CSGTKDVNSEAFF. Looking up the rest from reference TRBV29-1 and TRBJ1-1 gives the full variable domain: SAVISQKPSRDICQRGTSLTIQCQVDSQVTMMFWYRQQPGQSLTLIATANQGSEATYESGFVIDKFPISRPNLTFSTLTVSNMSPEDSSIYLCSGTKDVNSEAFFGQGTRLTVV.